The 15 T cell receptor beta chains given below trace back to one sample, sequenced in a study of OX40 agonist ivuxolimab in advanced cancers. Libraries were constructed by the immunoSEQ multiplex PCR assay. TCRdb provides this immuneACCESS table in a form limited to in-frame rearrangements. Some clones are lacking; in checked studies, under half of them reflect an unresolved V gene, and why the rest are absent is not known. This sample holds 30,000 or so clones; roughly nine tenths were observed only once. The ten largest clones capture roughly 25% of the sample. Specimen: CD4+ or CD8+ T cells sorted from blood, collected in a trial of the OX40 agonist ivuxolimab. The receptor set was obtained from an adult with an advanced solid tumor such as melanoma, head and neck, liver or kidney cancer.

The genes are TRBV5-1 and TRBJ2-7, with D possibly matching TRBD2 (6 bases). The germline V and J ends were trimmed by 0 bases and 2 bases, with 9 bases remaining between them. CDR1 SGHRS and CDR2 YFSETQ come from the germline V gene. There are 14 residues in the CDR3. Written as DNA, the CDR3 is TGCGCCAGCAGCTTGGCGGGAGTCGCCTACGAGCAGTACTTC. The encoded protein is CASSLAGVAYEQYF. Full variable domain (rest looked up from reference TRBV5-1 and TRBJ2-7): KAGVTQTPRYLIKTRGQQVTLSCSPISGHRSVSWYQQTPGQGLQFLFEYFSETQRNKGNFPGRFSGRQFSNSRSEMNVSTLELGDSALYLCASSLAGVAYEQYFGPGTRLTVT.

The V call is TRBV5-1, the J call TRBJ2-7; 7 bases are shared with TRBD2. The CDR3 spans 16 residues. V shed 0 bases, J shed 1 base, and the junction held 7 bases outside the gene matches. Germline values: CDR1 SGHRS, CDR2 YFSETQ. The CDR3 here is CASSLDLGGSSYEQYF. The DNA for the CDR3 is TGCGCCAGCAGCTTGGATCTTGGCGGGAGTTCCTACGAGCAGTACTTC.

This clone was found a few times. This rearrangement joins TRBV19 to TRBJ2-1; D uncertain. Germline loops: CDR1 LNHDA, CDR2 SQIVND (reference sequence). V shed 1 base and J shed 7 bases, with 5 bases lying between them. The CDR3 covers 12 residues. The CDR3 protein is CASSIVANEQFF. CDR3 nucleotides: TGTGCCAGTAGTATAGTTGCAAATGAGCAGTTCTTC.

The chain links TRBV29-1 to TRBJ2-2; no clear D. This CDR3 comprises 12 residues. V lost 6 bases and J 4 bases, leaving 9 bases between the germline ends. Germline CDR1 SQVTM, CDR2 ANQGSEA. The CDR3: CSVTGFTGELFF. The CDR3 DNA reads TGCAGCGTGACCGGGTTCACCGGGGAGCTGTTTTTT.

The CDR3 DNA is TGTGCCAGCAGCTTAATGGTAGATACGCAGTATTTT. Translated, it gives CASSLMVDTQYF. V is TRBV7-9 and J is TRBJ2-3; no clear D gene. The CDR3 covers 12 residues. Germline assignment: CDR1 SEHNR and CDR2 FQNEAQ (reference sequence). V dropped 2 bases and J dropped 5 bases, with 5 bases sitting between them.

The chain combines TRBV7-8 with TRBJ2-7; TRBD1 matches at 9 bases. CDR1 and CDR2 (germline): SGHVS, FQNEAQ. With V trimmed by 5 bases and J by 0 bases, 8 bases remained unmatched. CDR3 length: 16 amino acids. The DNA for the CDR3 is TGTGCCAGCAGCCTCCGGGACAGGGCAATCTCCTACGAGCAGTACTTC. Its protein is CASSLRDRAISYEQYF.

This clone was picked up a small number of times. This chain uses TRBV6-6 with TRBJ1-6; no clear D. The CDR3 is 11 residues long. Germline CDR1 is MNHNY and CDR2 is SVGAGI (reference sequence). Trimming took 3 bases from V and 16 from J, leaving 10 bases between them. The CDR3 nucleotides read TGTGCCAGCAGTTATTACGGACCACTCCACTTT. Translating gives CASSYYGPLHF.

V gene TRBV7-9 combines with J gene TRBJ1-2; D gene uncertain. The CDR3 runs to 15 residues. Trimming took 9 bases from V and 4 from J, leaving 21 bases between them. The germline V gene encodes CDR1 SEHNR and CDR2 FQNEAQ (reference sequence). The CDR3 region is CASLQGGGARYGYTF. Here the CDR3 DNA reads TGTGCCAGTCTCCAAGGTGGTGGTGCGCGCTATGGCTACACCTTC.

The CDR3 DNA reads TGTGCCAGCAGTTTAGGGAGCGAGCAGTACTTC. This encodes CASSLGSEQYF. The gene calls are TRBV27 and TRBJ2-7; a possible D gene is TRBD2 (5 bases). V was shortened by 2 bases and J by 6 bases, with 5 bases between the two germline ends. The CDR3 spans 11 residues. Germline loops: CDR1 MNHEY, CDR2 SMNVEV (reference sequence).

The chain recombines TRBV5-6 with TRBJ2-5; the D is unclear. CDR3 length: 11 amino acids. Trimming pared 2 bases from V and 3 bases from J, leaving 2 bases between. Per germline, CDR1 SGHDT and CDR2 YYEEEE. The DNA for the CDR3 is TGTGCCAGCAGCTTAAAAGAGACCCAGTACTTC. This translates into CASSLKETQYF.

V and J are TRBV6-5 and TRBJ2-3; D unresolved. CDR1 MNHEY and CDR2 SVGAGI come from the germline V gene. The CDR3 extends over 12 amino acids. The V and J ends lost 3 bases and 6 bases respectively, with 7 bases between them. The chain's CDR3 is CASSYDGDTQYF. The CDR3 DNA reads TGTGCCAGCAGTTATGACGGGGATACGCAGTATTTT.

This chain uses TRBV19 with TRBJ1-2; D not certain. The CDR3 is 15 amino acids. The germline V and J ends were trimmed by 8 bases and 0 bases, with 16 bases remaining between them. Germline CDR1 is LNHDA and CDR2 is SQIVND (reference sequence). CDR3 in DNA: TGTGCCAGTCGCGCAGGAGTTGGAACTAACTATGGCTACACCTTC. Amino acid sequence: CASRAGVGTNYGYTF.

The chain links TRBV20-1 to TRBJ2-1, with unresolved D. V lost 5 bases to trimming and J lost 5 bases, with 4 bases between them. CDR3 length: 10 residues. The V gene's germline CDR1 is DFQATT and CDR2 SNEGSKA (reference sequence). The CDR3 region has the DNA TGCAGTGCTCCCGACAATGAGCAGTTCTTC. This sequence encodes CSAPDNEQFF.

This clone came up once. The CDR3 nucleotides read TGCGCCAGCAGCGATGACAGGGGCGGCTCCTACGAGCAGTACTTC. This translates into CASSDDRGGSYEQYF. The chain joins TRBV5-1 to TRBJ2-7, with 8 bases matching TRBD1. V dropped 4 bases and J dropped 0; count of bases not matched to a gene: 6. Germline V gives CDR1 SGHRS, CDR2 YFSETQ. This CDR3 contains 15 residues.

DNA for the CDR3: TGTGCCAGCAGCTCGCCGACTAGGAGTGAGACCCAGTACTTC. Translating gives CASSSPTRSETQYF. The gene calls are TRBV7-8 and TRBJ2-5; possibly TRBD2 for D (6 bases). V was trimmed by 4 bases and J by 5 bases, leaving 14 bases between them. The CDR3 length is 14 residues. CDR1 SGHVS and CDR2 FQNEAQ come from the germline V gene. Supplemented by reference TRBV7-8 and TRBJ2-5, the full variable domain reads GAGVSQSPRYKVAKRGQDVALRCDPISGHVSLFWYQQALGQGPEFLTYFQNEAQLDKSGLPSDRFFAERPEGSVSTLKIQRTQQEDSAVYLCASSSPTRSETQYFGPGTRLLVL.